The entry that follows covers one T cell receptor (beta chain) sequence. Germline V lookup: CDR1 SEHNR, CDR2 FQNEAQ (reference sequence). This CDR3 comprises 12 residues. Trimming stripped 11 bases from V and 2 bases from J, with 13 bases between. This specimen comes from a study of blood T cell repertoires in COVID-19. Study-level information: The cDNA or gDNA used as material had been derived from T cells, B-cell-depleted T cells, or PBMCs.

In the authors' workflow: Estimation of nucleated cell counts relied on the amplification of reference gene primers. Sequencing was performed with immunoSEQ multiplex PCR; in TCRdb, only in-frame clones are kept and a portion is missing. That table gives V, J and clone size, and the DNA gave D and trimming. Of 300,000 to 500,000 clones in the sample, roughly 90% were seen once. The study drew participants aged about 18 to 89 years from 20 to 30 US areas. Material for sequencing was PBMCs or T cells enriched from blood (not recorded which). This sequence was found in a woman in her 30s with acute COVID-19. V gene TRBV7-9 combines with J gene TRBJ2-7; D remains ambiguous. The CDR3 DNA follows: TGTGCCGTCATGACAAAGCCCTACGAGCAGTACTTC. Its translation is CAVMTKPYEQYF.